This entry describes one T cell receptor beta chain. V shed 2 bases and J shed 3 bases, with 10 bases lying between them. The germline gives CDR1 MNHNS, CDR2 SASEGT. CDR3 length equals 14 residues. This sample was included in a study of blood T cell repertoires in COVID-19. As for the study in general: From the United States, Italy and Spain came samples of acute and convalescent COVID-19. Sample material is recorded as cDNA or gDNA derived from T cells, B-cell-depleted T cells, or PBMCs.

The protocol was immunoSEQ multiplex PCR, while the TCRdb copy is restricted to in-frame clones and leaves out a portion. Of roughly 260,000 clones detected, 75% to 90% appear once; the ten largest clones hold about 6.3%. This sequence was found in a woman in her twenties or thirties with acute COVID-19. The rearrangement links TRBV6-1 to TRBJ1-1; a weak D match, TRBD1 (5 bases). The sample taken for sequencing was PBMCs or T cells enriched from blood (not recorded which). In DNA, the CDR3 is TGTGCCAGCAGTGAACAGGGCTCGGACACTGAAGCTTTCTTT. Amino acids: CASSEQGSDTEAFF.